The T cell receptor beta chain described here comes from a study of blood T cell repertoires in COVID-19. Study information: From the United States, Italy and Spain came samples of acute and convalescent COVID-19. T cells, B-cell-depleted T cells, or PBMCs provided the cDNA or gDNA that served as material.

The Seattle site enrolled patients during active infection and followed them longitudinally. From germline, CDR1 is MNHEY and CDR2 SVGEGT. The junction had 11 bases not matched to a gene; V was cut back by 6 bases and J by 8 bases. There are 14 residues in the CDR3. Per the original data handling: How many nucleated cells were present was estimated from reference gene primer amplification. Repertoires were generated with immunoSEQ multiplex PCR, while TCRdb's copy carries only in-frame clones and drops some. V, J and clone size were drawn from that table, and D and trimming were deduced from the DNA. The repertoire has roughly 160,000 clones, 79% of them found once; the top ten carry around 8%.

The rearrangement uses TRBV6-2 or TRBV6-3 and TRBJ1-2; 8 bases line up with TRBD1. The clonotype was recovered from a woman aged 60-75 years with COVID-19, enrolled during active disease. Input material: peripheral blood. The CDR3 DNA reads TGTGCCAGCAGCACACTGGACAGGGCCGACGGCTACACCTTC. Its translation: CASSTLDRADGYTF.